What follows are 27 T cell receptor beta chains derived from one specimen sequenced in a study of shared clonotypes between healthy human individuals. Profiling relied on immunoSEQ multiplex PCR, and the TCRdb table lists in-frame clones only, not all of them. The table includes approximately 470,000 clones, over 70% detected once. The sequenced sample consisted of PBMCs. These receptors were obtained from a woman in her 40s in good health. Some clones in this sample may be carry-over from other donors' samples.

The chain joins TRBV5-8 to TRBJ1-1; maybe TRBD1 (5 bases). CDR1 and CDR2 (germline): SGHTS, YDEGEE. V shed 0 bases and J shed 5 bases, with 11 bases lying between them. This CDR3 is built from 14 residues. The CDR3 DNA reads TGTGCCAGCAGCTTGGCCGGGGGAGGGACTGAAGCTTTCTTT. As protein: CASSLAGGGTEAFF.

Remarks on this clone: At one end, the junction sequence differs from germline, possibly due to a read error. This sequence joins TRBV7-2 and TRBJ1-2; D is unresolved. CDR1 SGHTA and CDR2 FQGNSA come from the germline V gene. The CDR3 consists of 13 residues. The CDR3 nucleotides are TGTGCCAGCAGCTTAGACGCCAACTATGGCTATACCTTC. Translation: CASSLDANYGYTF. The full variable domain, its missing parts supplied by reference TRBV7-2 and TRBJ1-2, is GAGVSQSPSNKVTEKGKDVELRCDPISGHTALYWYRQSLGQGLEFLIYFQGNSAPDKSGLPSDRFSAERTGGSVSTLTIQRTQQEDSAVYLCASSLDANYGYTFGSGTRLTVV.

In regard to this clone: This sample includes further DNA sequences coding for the same CDR3. The V call is TRBV29-1, the J call TRBJ1-1; D gene ambiguous. V was cut by 3 bases and J by 3 bases, with 11 bases left in between. CDR1 is SQVTM and CDR2 is ANQGSEA in the germline V gene. The CDR3 has 13 residues. CDR3 residues: CSVEEDTYTEAFF. The CDR3, as DNA: TGCAGCGTTGAGGAAGACACTTACACTGAAGCTTTCTTT.

The chain couples TRBV7-3 to TRBJ2-1; 11 bases align to TRBD2. CDR1 and CDR2 (germline): SGHTA, FQGTGA. V lost 5 bases to trimming and J lost 9 bases; unmatched junction nucleotides: 9. The CDR3 runs to 15 residues. In DNA, the CDR3 is TGTGCCAGCAGCACAATAGCGGGAGGGCAGAGTGAGCAGTTCTTC. Translated: CASSTIAGGQSEQFF.

The rearrangement joins TRBV9 to TRBJ2-6; TRBD2 might be the D (5 bases). This CDR3 is built from 16 residues. V lost 0 bases, J lost 3 bases, and 10 bases lay in between. Germline loops: CDR1 SGDLS, CDR2 YYNGEE. The CDR3 nucleotides read TGTGCCAGCAGCGTAGTAGGAGGAAGTGGGGCCAACGTCCTGACTTTC. Translation gives CASSVVGGSGANVLTF.

J is TRBJ2-2 and V is TRBV2, with 8 bases fitting TRBD1. Germline V gives CDR1 SNHLY, CDR2 FYNNEI. With 8 bases clipped from V and 4 bases from J, the junction kept 6 bases outside the gene matches. The CDR3 covers 14 residues. CDR3 nucleotide sequence: TGTGCCAGCGGCCGGGACAGGATCACCGGGGAGCTGTTTTTT. Its translation is CASGRDRITGELFF.

Ten or more counts support this clone. CDR3 coding DNA: TGTGCCAGCAGCTTATCGCAGGGTAACCAAGAGACCCAGTACTTC. Protein: CASSLSQGNQETQYF. The chain is built from TRBV7-9 and TRBJ2-5, with D possibly matching TRBD1 (5 bases). Trimming left V 2 bases short and J 0 bases short, with 10 bases between. The germline CDR1 and CDR2 sequences are SEHNR and FQNEAQ (reference sequence). The CDR3 has 15 residues.

This clone was detected once. J is TRBJ1-1 and V is TRBV27; unclear D gene. V lost 3 bases and J lost 2, with 10 bases in between. This CDR3 is 14 amino acids long. CDR1 and CDR2 (germline): MNHEY, SMNVEV (reference sequence). CDR3 nucleotide sequence: TGTGCCAGCAGTTTCGAAGGGTACAACACTGAAGCTTTCTTT. Its translation: CASSFEGYNTEAFF.

The chain uses TRBV1 and TRBJ2-7; no DNA check was done on the table's D call, TRBD1. TRBV1 is deemed a pseudogene. The CDR3 loop spans 17 amino acids. The CDR3 DNA reads TGCACCAGCAGCCCGCAATCCCATCGGGACAGCTCCTACGAGCAGTACTTC. Its translation: CTSSPQSHRDSSYEQYF.

A note on this clone: A far larger clone is one base from this, pointing to a likely read error. This chain joins TRBV13 and TRBJ2-5; tentatively, D is TRBD2 (5 bases). Deletions cut 1 base from V and 5 bases from J, with 23 bases between. Germline-derived CDR1 and CDR2 are PRHDT and FYEKMQ (reference sequence). CDR3 length equals 18 residues. The CDR3 region has the DNA TGTGCCAGCAGCTTAGAAGGGCCGGAACTAGGTTTTCGGGAGACCCAGTACTTC. This translates into CASSLEGPELGFRETQYF.

This clone was counted once. At one of its ends the junction is not consistent with the germline gene, which may arise from a read error. V and J are TRBV5-1 and TRBJ2-7; 11 nucleotides line up with TRBD1. The V gene's germline CDR1 is SGHRS and CDR2 YFSETQ. This CDR3 has 14 amino acids. The CDR3: CASSLDRGLGEQYF. CDR3 in DNA: TGCGCCAGCAGTTTGGACAGGGGGCTCGGCGAGCAGTACTTC.

V usage is TRBV6-1 and J usage is TRBJ2-3, with D perhaps matching TRBD1 or TRBD2 (5 bases each). Germline assignment: CDR1 MNHNS and CDR2 SASEGT. The CDR3 has 16 amino acids. The V end lost 1 base, the J end lost 4 bases, and 15 bases lay between the germline ends. CDR3 sequence (DNA): TGTGCCAGCAGTGAAGGGCCGGGGACGCAGGCAGATACGCAGTATTTT. Amino acids: CASSEGPGTQADTQYF.

The count of this clone is one. The chain combines TRBV7-7 with TRBJ2-3; 10 bases line up with TRBD1. J gave up 2 bases and V 5 bases, and 4 bases lay outside the gene matches. The CDR3 runs 15 residues. CDR1 is SSHAT and CDR2 is FNYEAQ in the germline V gene (reference sequence). The CDR3 region is CASSPGTGATDTQYF. The CDR3 DNA reads TGTGCCAGCAGCCCAGGGACAGGGGCCACAGATACGCAGTATTTT.

This chain joins TRBV5-1 and TRBJ2-1; TRBD1 aligns across 9 bases. The CDR3 is 14 amino acids. Germline V gene data show CDR1 as SGHRS and CDR2 as YFSETQ. V lost 6 bases to trimming and J lost 8 bases; unmatched junction nucleotides: 9. CDR3 loop: CASTRDRVIDEQFF. For the CDR3, the DNA is TGCGCCAGCACCCGGGACAGGGTAATCGATGAGCAGTTCTTC.

As to this clone: Without the conserved terminal phenylalanine or tryptophan, this CDR3 likely stems from a read error. This chain connects TRBV9 to TRBJ1-2; D is unclear. This CDR3 has 13 residues. The germline V gene has CDR1 SGDLS and CDR2 YYNGEE. Trimming shortened V by 0 bases and J by 7 bases, and 10 bases separated the two germline ends. As DNA, the CDR3 is TGTGCCAGCAGCGTAGAAGGATGGTGTGGCTACACCTCC. Translating it yields CASSVEGWCGYTS.

V and J are TRBV15 and TRBJ1-2; D may be TRBD1 (6 bases). Germline lookup yields CDR1 LNHNV and CDR2 YYDKDF (reference sequence). V shed 0 bases and J shed 7 bases, with 15 bases lying between them. The CDR3 covers 15 residues. In nucleotides, the CDR3 is TGTGCCACCAGCAGAGATAGACAGGCCGGGGGTGGCTACACCTTC. This translates into CATSRDRQAGGGYTF.

The CDR3 coding sequence is TGTGCCACCAGCAGTGTGCGCCTCTTACCACAGCAGTACTTC. It is translated as CATSSVRLLPQQYF. The rearrangement links TRBV15 to TRBJ2-7; D not certain. The CDR3 sequence is 14 residues long. Germline V gene data show CDR1 as LNHNV and CDR2 as YYDKDF (reference sequence). The V and J ends lost 3 bases and 8 bases respectively, with 17 bases between them.

The chain uses TRBV15 and TRBJ2-4, with D possibly being TRBD1 (6 bases). Trimming took off 4 bases at V and 0 bases at J, with 10 bases between the two ends. Germline values: CDR1 LNHNV, CDR2 YYDKDF (reference sequence). The CDR3 has 15 residues. The CDR3 sequence is CATSIGGLAKNIQYF. The CDR3 DNA sequence: TGTGCCACCAGCATAGGGGGTCTAGCCAAAAACATTCAGTACTTC.

The gene calls are TRBV7-2 and TRBJ2-7, with a tentative D call TRBD2 (6 bases). Looked up from germline, CDR1 is SGHTA and CDR2 is FQGNSA. The V end lost 5 bases, the J end lost 4 bases, and 12 bases lay between the germline ends. CDR3 length equals 13 residues. The CDR3 coding sequence is TGTGCCAGCAGCCCCGCCGGGGGTTACGAGCAGTACTTC. It yields the protein CASSPAGGYEQYF. The entire variable domain, with the rest obtained from reference TRBV7-2 and TRBJ2-7, is as follows: GAGVSQSPSNKVTEKGKDVELRCDPISGHTALYWYRQSLGQGLEFLIYFQGNSAPDKSGLPSDRFSAERTGGSVSTLTIQRTQQEDSAVYLCASSPAGGYEQYFGPGTRLTVT.

The genes are TRBV9 and TRBJ2-7, with 8 positions matching TRBD1. There are 15 residues in the CDR3. The germline CDR1 and CDR2 sequences are SGDLS and YYNGEE. Trimming cost V 4 bases and J 4 bases; bases outside gene matches: 10. DNA of the CDR3: TGTGCCAGCAGCACTACCGGACAGGGCGGGTACGAGCAGTACTTC. This encodes CASSTTGQGGYEQYF.

Comments on this clone: A much more abundant neighbour one base away suggests this may be a read error. The V call is TRBV6-1, the J call TRBJ2-2; TRBD1 aligns across 9 bases. The CDR3 is 15 amino acids. Germline V CDR1 and CDR2: MNHNS, SASEGT. Unmatched junction bases numbered 3, after V lost 4 bases and J lost 3 bases. In DNA, the CDR3 is TGTGCCAGCAGTGCCCGGACAGGGGACACCGGGGAGCTGTTTTTT. This encodes CASSARTGDTGELFF.

To note about this clone: This sequence is one base from a far larger clone and is likely a read error. Other DNA sequences in this specimen translate into the identical CDR3. This rearrangement joins TRBV25-1 to TRBJ1-2; D is possibly TRBD1 (5 bases). Germline V lookup: CDR1 MGHDK, CDR2 SYGVNS. There are 14 residues in the CDR3. V was shortened by 6 bases and J by 6 bases, with 17 bases between the two germline ends. CDR3 sequence reads: CASSPYRPWDGYTF. As DNA, the CDR3 is TGTGCCAGCAGCCCCTACAGGCCTTGGGATGGCTACACCTTC.

The V and J genes are TRBV14 and TRBJ2-5, with TRBD1 matching 7 bases. CDR3 length equals 14 residues. V was clipped by 2 bases and J by 4 bases; unmatched bases: 4. Germline CDR1 is SGHDN and CDR2 is FVKESK. DNA of the CDR3: TGTGCCAGCAGCCAACGCGCAGGGGGAGAGACCCAGTACTTC. Translated, it gives CASSQRAGGETQYF.

This clone was found many times. The J gene is TRBJ2-7, the V gene TRBV28, with D possibly being TRBD2 (7 bases). This CDR3 comprises 11 residues. Trimming took off 8 bases at V and 7 bases at J, with 12 bases between the two ends. Per the germline V gene, CDR1 is MDHEN and CDR2 is SYDVKM. This CDR3 is CASRGALEQYF. CDR3 DNA: TGTGCCAGCCGGGGGGCGTTAGAGCAGTACTTC.

A few counts support this clone. The genes are TRBV10-3 and TRBJ2-2; a possible D gene is TRBD1 (7 bases). Trimming pared 10 bases from V and 2 bases from J, leaving 17 bases between. The CDR3 has 15 amino acids. Germline V lookup: CDR1 ENHRY, CDR2 SYGVKD. Here the CDR3 DNA reads TGTGCCACCGTAGACAGGGAGGTTAACACCGGGGAGCTGTTTTTT. Protein sequence: CATVDREVNTGELFF.

This clone was counted many times. V gene TRBV5-1 combines with J gene TRBJ2-1; 7 positions match TRBD2. The CDR3 is 13 residues long. Germline V gene lookup returns CDR1 SGHRS and CDR2 YFSETQ. V was pared by 4 bases and J by 5 bases, with 3 bases of the junction left unmatched. CDR3 sequence: CASSQGLDNEQFF. DNA for the CDR3: TGCGCCAGCAGCCAAGGACTAGACAATGAGCAGTTCTTC.

The genes are TRBV5-1 and TRBJ1-1, with TRBD1 matching 11 bases. J gave up 0 bases and V 4 bases, and 5 bases lay outside the gene matches. Germline V gene lookup returns CDR1 SGHRS and CDR2 YFSETQ. The CDR3 contains 16 residues. The DNA of the CDR3 is TGCGCCAGCAGCGTGGGACAGGGGGACATGAACACTGAAGCTTTCTTT. It yields the protein CASSVGQGDMNTEAFF. Filled out from reference TRBV5-1 and TRBJ1-1, the complete variable domain reads KAGVTQTPRYLIKTRGQQVTLSCSPISGHRSVSWYQQTPGQGLQFLFEYFSETQRNKGNFPGRFSGRQFSNSRSEMNVSTLELGDSALYLCASSVGQGDMNTEAFFGQGTRLTVV.